Below, 22 T cell receptor beta chains from the same sample are listed, as sequenced in a study of low-dose radiotherapy and immunotherapy resistance in tumors. The sample's time point: before trial treatment. TCRs were put through roughly 19 PCR cycles of amplification with Phusion. A constant-region primer and the V-primer adapter served as the primer pair. Using its own MiXCR run on the reads, TCRdb lists one record per CDR3 protein. The repertoire holds roughly 46,000 distinct CDR3 sequences, with 12% as singletons. The material was PBMCs, obtained before treatment. These receptors were collected from a female donor with ovarian cancer.

In the case of this clonotype: With only one base between it and a far larger clone, this is likely a read error. The chain combines TRBV20-1 with TRBJ2-1; tentative D call: TRBD2 (6 bases). Germline CDR1 DFQATT, CDR2 SNEGSKA (reference sequence). The CDR3 is 13 residues long. With 0 bases removed from V and 10 bases from J, the gap between germline ends came to 13 bases. CDR3 residues: CSARDGTLYEQFF. As DNA, the CDR3 is TGCAGTGCTAGAGACGGGACTCTTTACGAGCAGTTCTTC.

This clonotype occurred many times. The chain carries TRBV30 and TRBJ2-3; 7 bases agree with TRBD2. This CDR3 has 14 amino acids. Per the germline V gene, CDR1 is GTSNPN and CDR2 is SVGIG (reference sequence). V lost 2 bases to trimming and J lost 2 bases; unmatched junction nucleotides: 4. The DNA of the CDR3 is TGTGCCTGGAGTTTGGGGGGGTCCACAGATACGCAGTATTTT. It specifies CAWSLGGSTDTQYF.

This clonotype has a count of ten or more. V gene TRBV28 combines with J gene TRBJ1-5, with D tentatively TRBD1 (6 bases). Germline V gene data show CDR1 as MDHEN and CDR2 as SYDVKM. The V end lost 4 bases, the J end lost 2 bases, and 15 bases lay between the germline ends. The length of the CDR3 is 16 residues. The DNA of the CDR3 is TGTGCCAGCAGTTCGTCTCGCAGGGGTGGCAATCAGCCCCAGCATTTT. Translated: CASSSSRRGGNQPQHF.

At least ten counts were recorded for this clonotype. The chain uses TRBV12-3 or TRBV12-4 and TRBJ1-2, with D tentatively TRBD1 (6 bases). CDR3 length equals 14 residues. The V end lost 5 bases, the J end lost 2 bases, and 12 bases lay between the germline ends. The CDR3 is CASSPTGQNYGYTF. The CDR3 DNA reads as TGTGCCAGCAGTCCGACCGGACAGAACTATGGCTACACCTTC.

This clonotype has at least ten counts. The chain carries TRBV9 and TRBJ2-7; no definite D call. The V and J ends lost 3 bases and 2 bases respectively, with 12 bases between them. In germline, CDR1 is SGDLS, CDR2 YYNGEE. The CDR3 totals 14 residues. The CDR3 loop is CASSARTFPYEQYF. In nucleotides, the CDR3 is TGTGCCAGCAGCGCCCGGACGTTCCCCTACGAGCAGTACTTC.

A word on this clonotype: At one boundary the junction diverges from the germline segment, which might be a read error. This chain connects TRBV2 to TRBJ2-7; D remains unclear. The CDR3 totals 14 residues. The germline CDR1 and CDR2 sequences are SNHLY and FYNNEI. This chain's CDR3 is CVSTQSAVSYEQYF. CDR3 coding DNA: TGTGTCAGCACCCAAAGCGCGGTTTCCTACGAGCAGTACTTC.

This clonotype was detected many times. This chain connects TRBV10-3 to TRBJ1-2; the match to TRBD1 covers 9 bases. Germline V gene data show CDR1 as ENHRY and CDR2 as SYGVKD. With V trimmed by 11 bases and J by 2 bases, 12 bases remained unmatched. The CDR3 has 15 residues. The CDR3 bases are TGTGCCTCGGCGCTCGGGGGACAGGGAAACTATGGCTACACCTTC. Translating gives CASALGGQGNYGYTF.

In its sample, this clonotype was seen many times. The chain has TRBV2 and TRBJ2-2, with D possibly being TRBD1 or TRBD2 (5 bases each). The CDR3 has 14 amino acids. The V end lost 7 bases, the J end lost 4 bases, and 13 bases lay between the germline ends. Germline lookup yields CDR1 SNHLY and CDR2 FYNNEI. Written as DNA, the CDR3 is TGTGCCAGCACGGGACGGCCGGGCACCGGGGAGCTGTTTTTT. The encoded protein is CASTGRPGTGELFF.

This clonotype was observed many times. The chain links TRBV5-1 to TRBJ2-2, with 9 bases lining up with TRBD1. J gave up 0 bases and V 4 bases, and 1 base lay outside the gene matches. From germline, CDR1 is SGHRS and CDR2 YFSETQ. The CDR3 runs to 15 residues. The CDR3 sequence: CASSTGGANTGELFF. In DNA, the CDR3 is TGCGCCAGCAGCACAGGGGGCGCGAACACCGGGGAGCTGTTTTTT. Combining the CDR3 with reference TRBV5-1 and TRBJ2-2 gives the whole variable domain KAGVTQTPRYLIKTRGQQVTLSCSPISGHRSVSWYQQTPGQGLQFLFEYFSETQRNKGNFPGRFSGRQFSNSRSEMNVSTLELGDSALYLCASSTGGANTGELFFGEGSRLTVL.

The V and J genes are TRBV2 and TRBJ2-4; D might be TRBD2 (6 bases). The CDR3 contains 17 residues. Trimming cost V 2 bases and J 3 bases, with 17 bases left between them. The germline gives CDR1 SNHLY, CDR2 FYNNEI. The CDR3 nucleotides are TGTGCCAGCAGTGAATTGGAGGGCGGGTTTGGCAAAAACATTCAGTACTTC. Translating gives CASSELEGGFGKNIQYF.

This clonotype was picked up many times. The genes are TRBV19 and TRBJ2-7; 13 bases agree with TRBD2. Trimming removed 4 bases from V and 4 bases from J; junction bases left unmatched: 7. Germline CDR1 reads LNHDA; CDR2 reads SQIVND (reference sequence). The CDR3 loop spans 16 amino acids. For the CDR3, the DNA is TGTGCCAGTAGTAGGCTTGGGACTAGCGGGACATACGAGCAGTACTTC. Its protein is CASSRLGTSGTYEQYF.

This clonotype was counted many times. CDR3 coding DNA: TGTGCCAGCAGTGAAACCCAGGGGGATCAGCCCCAGCATTTT. It yields the protein CASSETQGDQPQHF. The genes are TRBV6-1 and TRBJ1-5; 7 bases are a match to TRBD1. The V and J ends lost 2 bases and 5 bases, in that order; junction bases with no gene match: 3. This CDR3 has 14 residues. Germline V gives CDR1 MNHNS, CDR2 SASEGT.

The chain is built from TRBV19 and TRBJ1-4, with D perhaps matching TRBD1 (6 bases). Germline values: CDR1 LNHDA, CDR2 SQIVND (reference sequence). The germline V and J ends were trimmed by 4 bases and 5 bases, with 11 bases remaining between them. There are 14 residues in the CDR3. In DNA form, the CDR3 reads TGTGCCAGTAGTACGACAGGAGTAAATGAAAAACTGTTTTTT. It yields the protein CASSTTGVNEKLFF.

This clonotype was detected many times. The gene calls are TRBV4-1 and TRBJ2-1, with TRBD2 as a possible D gene (6 bases). CDR1 and CDR2 (germline): MGHRA, YSYEKL. The CDR3 length is 15 residues. V lost 1 base to trimming and J lost 4 bases, with 11 bases between them. CDR3 loop: CASSQGERGYNEQFF. DNA for the CDR3: TGCGCCAGCAGCCAAGGGGAACGGGGGTACAATGAGCAGTTCTTC.

This clonotype was picked up many times. The V call is TRBV29-1, the J call TRBJ2-3, with D perhaps matching TRBD1 (6 bases). The CDR3 spans 12 residues. V dropped 8 bases and J dropped 2 bases, with 11 bases sitting between them. The germline gives CDR1 SQVTM, CDR2 ANQGSEA. The CDR3 loop reads CSCPGATDTQYF. The CDR3 region has the DNA TGCAGCTGTCCAGGGGCCACAGATACGCAGTATTTT.

In this sample, this clonotype turned up many times. This rearrangement joins TRBV10-3 to TRBJ1-5; D uncertain. The CDR3 totals 14 residues. Germline V gene data show CDR1 as ENHRY and CDR2 as SYGVKD. Between the trimmed V and J ends, which lost 3 bases and 7 bases, there was a span of 13 bases. CDR3 amino acids: CAISETWIGQPQHF. CDR3 coding DNA: TGTGCCATCAGTGAAACCTGGATCGGGCAGCCCCAGCATTTT.

This clonotype showed up many times. The J gene is TRBJ2-1, the V gene TRBV12-3 or TRBV12-4; D not certain. Between the trimmed V and J ends, which lost 4 bases and 7 bases, there was a span of 8 bases. The CDR3 length is 12 residues. CDR3 sequence: CASSSVGNEQFF. The CDR3 coding sequence is TGTGCCAGCAGTTCCGTGGGGAATGAGCAGTTCTTC.

This clonotype was detected many times. This chain connects TRBV9 to TRBJ2-1; 9 bases are a match to TRBD1. Germline V gene sequence: CDR1 SGDLS, CDR2 YYNGEE. The CDR3 sequence is 16 residues long. V gave up 3 bases and J gave up 2 bases; unmatched junction bases: 6. CDR3 loop: CASSAQGALAYNEQFF. For the CDR3, the DNA is TGTGCCAGCAGCGCACAGGGGGCATTGGCCTACAATGAGCAGTTCTTC.

This clonotype was observed at least ten times. The chain carries TRBV28 and TRBJ2-2, with TRBD2 matching over 11 bases. The V and J ends lost 7 bases and 0 bases, in that order; junction bases with no gene match: 4. The CDR3 totals 16 residues. Germline V gene data show CDR1 as MDHEN and CDR2 as SYDVKM. CDR3 loop: CASTSSGRANTGELFF. The CDR3, as DNA: TGTGCCAGCACCAGTAGCGGGAGGGCGAACACCGGGGAGCTGTTTTTT.

This clonotype has a count of ten or more. The chain has TRBV6-8 and TRBJ2-7; D remains ambiguous. Germline CDR1 reads MNHGY; CDR2 reads SAAAGT. The CDR3 has 15 amino acids. V shed 6 bases and J shed 2 bases, with 17 bases lying between them. In DNA form, the CDR3 reads TGTGCCAGCAGCCCGGAGAGGTTGGTAACCTACGAGCAGTACTTC. Encoded protein: CASSPERLVTYEQYF.

The gene calls are TRBV2 and TRBJ1-6; D remains ambiguous. CDR1 is SNHLY and CDR2 is FYNNEI in the germline V gene. The CDR3 loop spans 13 amino acids. Between the trimmed V and J ends, which lost 1 base and 6 bases, there was a span of 4 bases. The CDR3 loop reads CASSEVPNSPLHF. CDR3 nucleotides: TGTGCCAGCAGTGAAGTCCCTAATTCACCCCTCCACTTT. Full variable domain (missing parts from reference TRBV2 and TRBJ1-6): EPEVTQTPSHQVTQMGQEVILRCVPISNHLYFYWYRQILGQKVEFLVSFYNNEISEKSEIFDDQFSVERPDGSNFTLKIRSTKLEDSAMYFCASSEVPNSPLHFGNGTRLTVT.

This clonotype has ten or more counts. The rearrangement links TRBV3-1 to TRBJ2-1; D is undetermined. The CDR3 loop spans 12 amino acids. Germline V gene lookup returns CDR1 LGHDT and CDR2 YNNKEL (reference sequence). The germline V and J ends were trimmed by 6 bases and 4 bases, with 7 bases remaining between them. CDR3 DNA: TGTGCCAGCAGACACGGATACAATGAGCAGTTCTTC. This sequence encodes CASRHGYNEQFF.